This T cell receptor beta chain was captured by sequencing in a study of cytomegalovirus exposure and HLA in healthy donors. Overall study findings and caveats: Cytomegalovirus association was listed for approximately 150 TCR beta chains. Analyzed later, association rates of TCRs varied across HLA loci, with DRB1 most and HLA-C fewest. Productive rates of about 87% or about 30% were seen for most TCR beta V segments in an earlier analysis.

Turning to this clone: Its antigen is not known.

Primers: 60 Vbeta forward and 13 Jbeta reverse. TCRdb's copy holds only in-frame clones and misses some; the assay was immunoSEQ multiplex PCR. The sample lists roughly 80,000 clones, more than 65% seen once, with 16% in the top ten. The CDR3 contains 13 residues. Germline CDR1 is SQVTM and CDR2 is ANQGSEA. The genes are TRBV29-1 and TRBJ2-5, with a tentative D call TRBD1 (6 bases). Matching the DNA end better, TRBJ2-7 makes the J call doubtful. Sequencing input: PBMCs. The sequence came from a woman in her forties in good health and CMV-seropositive. The CDR3 region is CSGSGVGIYEQYF. CDR3 DNA sequence: TGCAGCGGTTCAGGGGTAGGAATCTACGAGCAGTACTTC.